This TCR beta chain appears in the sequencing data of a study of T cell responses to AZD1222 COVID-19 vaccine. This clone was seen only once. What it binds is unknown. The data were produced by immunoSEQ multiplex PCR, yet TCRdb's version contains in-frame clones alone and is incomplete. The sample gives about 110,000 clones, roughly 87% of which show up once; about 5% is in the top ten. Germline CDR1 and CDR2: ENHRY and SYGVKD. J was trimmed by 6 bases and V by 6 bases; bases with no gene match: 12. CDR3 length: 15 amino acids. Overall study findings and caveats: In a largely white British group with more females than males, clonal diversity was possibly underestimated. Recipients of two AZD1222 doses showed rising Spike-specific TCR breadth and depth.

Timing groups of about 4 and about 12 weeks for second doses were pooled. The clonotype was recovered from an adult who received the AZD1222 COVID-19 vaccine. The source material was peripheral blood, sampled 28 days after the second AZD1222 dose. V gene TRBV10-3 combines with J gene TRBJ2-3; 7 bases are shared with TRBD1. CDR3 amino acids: CAISLGTAPGDTQYF. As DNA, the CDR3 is TGTGCCATCAGCCTAGGGACAGCCCCCGGGGATACGCAGTATTTT.